The next 18 T cell receptor beta chains were all read from a single sample in a study of cytomegalovirus exposure and HLA in healthy donors. The protocol was immunoSEQ multiplex PCR, while the TCRdb copy is restricted to in-frame clones and leaves out a portion. The sample consists of fewer than 200,000 clones, 86% of them appearing once. Source material: PBMCs. The receptors stem from a man in his thirties or forties in good health and CMV-seropositive.

The rearrangement joins TRBV27 to TRBJ1-3; D is unresolved. The V end was cut by 5 bases, the J end by 3 bases, with 8 bases between. The CDR3 extends over 13 amino acids. Germline loops: CDR1 MNHEY, CDR2 SMNVEV (reference sequence). CDR3 in DNA: TGTGCCAGCAGTCCCTCAGGTGGAAACACCATATATTTT. Its protein product is CASSPSGGNTIYF.

The chain joins TRBV18 to TRBJ1-4; D call uncertain. Germline CDR1 reads KGHSH; CDR2 reads LQKENI. The ends were cut back, 3 bases at V and 0 bases at J, with 5 bases in the middle. This CDR3 has 14 amino acids. The CDR3 coding sequence is TGTGCCAGCTCACCGTCGGCAACTAATGAAAAACTGTTTTTT. It is translated as CASSPSATNEKLFF.

V and J are TRBV6-5 and TRBJ2-7; 8 bases fit TRBD1. The CDR3 sequence is 14 residues long. The germline CDR1 and CDR2 sequences are MNHEY and SVGAGI. V lost 5 bases, J lost 4 bases, and 7 bases stayed unmatched. The CDR3 protein is CASSQGQGRYEQYF. The CDR3 bases are TGTGCCAGCAGTCAAGGACAGGGCCGTTACGAGCAGTACTTC.

The gene calls are TRBV19 and TRBJ2-1; TRBD2 might be the D (5 bases). The CDR3 is made up of 14 amino acids. Trimming removed 5 bases from V and 2 bases from J, with 10 bases in between. Per the germline V gene, CDR1 is LNHDA and CDR2 is SQIVND (reference sequence). The CDR3 region has the DNA TGTGCCAGTAGTCTCTGGGAGACCTACAATGAGCAGTTCTTC. It specifies CASSLWETYNEQFF.

The chain joins TRBV19 to TRBJ2-5, with D possibly matching TRBD2 (6 bases). CDR1 and CDR2 (germline): LNHDA, SQIVND (reference sequence). The CDR3 runs to 13 residues. The V end was cut by 2 bases, the J end by 5 bases, with 9 bases between. CDR3 bases: TGTGCCAGTAGTATACGGGGGTACGAGACCCAGTACTTC. Its translation is CASSIRGYETQYF.

The sample holds a few counts of this clone. The chain couples TRBV6-5 to TRBJ2-1; D gene uncertain. This CDR3 is 14 amino acids long. V lost 2 bases, J lost 5 bases, and 10 bases lay in between. The germline V gene encodes CDR1 MNHEY and CDR2 SVGAGI. This CDR3 reads CASSYDSLHNEQFF. CDR3 bases: TGTGCCAGCAGTTACGATTCTCTGCACAATGAGCAGTTCTTC.

The chain uses TRBV28 and TRBJ2-7; D gene uncertain. V was pared by 6 bases and J by 6 bases, with 18 bases between. The CDR3 runs 14 residues. CDR1 is MDHEN, CDR2 SYDVKM, per germline. The CDR3 reads CASSLDPSKGEQYF. The DNA of the CDR3 is TGTGCCAGCAGCCTGGACCCGAGCAAAGGCGAGCAGTACTTC.

This clone appeared a few times. The J gene is TRBJ1-2, the V gene TRBV5-6; D remains ambiguous. Trimming took 0 bases from V and 5 from J, leaving 8 bases between them. CDR3 length: 13 residues. CDR1 is SGHDT, CDR2 YYEEEE, per germline. CDR3 protein: CASSLVGSYGYTF. The CDR3 DNA sequence: TGTGCCAGCAGCTTGGTGGGGAGTTATGGCTACACCTTC.

The rearrangement joins TRBV29-1 to TRBJ1-2; 9 positions match TRBD1. From germline, CDR1 is SQVTM and CDR2 ANQGSEA. J was trimmed by 4 bases and V by 6 bases; bases with no gene match: 9. The CDR3 runs to 14 residues. The CDR3 sequence: CSVGGDRDLYGYTF. CDR3 DNA: TGCAGCGTGGGGGGGGACAGGGACCTCTATGGCTACACCTTC. Supplemented by reference TRBV29-1 and TRBJ1-2, the full variable domain reads SAVISQKPSRDICQRGTSLTIQCQVDSQVTMMFWYRQQPGQSLTLIATANQGSEATYESGFVIDKFPISRPNLTFSTLTVSNMSPEDSSIYLCSVGGDRDLYGYTFGSGTRLTVV.

The V and J genes are TRBV28 and TRBJ2-1, with D possibly TRBD1 on 6 matching bases. Germline V gene data show CDR1 as MDHEN and CDR2 as SYDVKM. The V end was cut by 4 bases, the J end by 4 bases, with 8 bases between. CDR3 length: 13 amino acids. DNA for the CDR3: TGTGCCAGCAGTTCGGGACAATACAATGAGCAGTTCTTC. It specifies CASSSGQYNEQFF. The entire variable domain, with the rest obtained from reference TRBV28 and TRBJ2-1, is as follows: DVKVTQSSRYLVKRTGEKVFLECVQDMDHENMFWYRQDPGLGLRLIYFSYDVKMKEKGDIPEGYSVSREKKERFSLILESASTNQTSMYLCASSSGQYNEQFFGPGTRLTVL.

On this clone itself: An end of the junction differs from the germline gene, which may be a read error. The CDR3 sequence is CASSPRTSNSGVPGELFF. The CDR3 DNA is TGTGCTAGCAGCCCCCGGACTAGCAACTCCGGAGTGCCCGGGGAGCTGTTTTTT. The chain combines TRBV7-7 with TRBJ2-2, with 8 bases aligning to TRBD2. The germline V gene has CDR1 SSHAT and CDR2 FNYEAQ (reference sequence). The CDR3 has 18 residues.

The V gene is TRBV5-1, the J gene TRBJ2-2, with D perhaps TRBD1 or TRBD2 (6 bases each). Germline V gives CDR1 SGHRS, CDR2 YFSETQ. There are 17 residues in the CDR3. With 5 bases removed from V and 5 bases from J, the gap between germline ends came to 22 bases. The CDR3 here is CASRRDLVSRGTGELFF. DNA of the CDR3: TGCGCCAGCAGGCGGGATCTCGTCTCAAGGGGGACCGGGGAGCTGTTTTTT.

This clone showed up just a few times. V is TRBV5-1 and J is TRBJ1-5; D not certain. The germline V gene encodes CDR1 SGHRS and CDR2 YFSETQ. The V end lost 0 bases, the J end lost 4 bases, and 5 bases lay between the germline ends. CDR3 length: 13 residues. The CDR3 protein is CASSLEVNQPQHF. The CDR3 DNA follows: TGCGCCAGCAGCTTGGAAGTGAATCAGCCCCAGCATTTT. The variable domain in full, completed from reference TRBV5-1 and TRBJ1-5, reads KAGVTQTPRYLIKTRGQQVTLSCSPISGHRSVSWYQQTPGQGLQFLFEYFSETQRNKGNFPGRFSGRQFSNSRSEMNVSTLELGDSALYLCASSLEVNQPQHFGDGTRLSIL.

The V and J genes are TRBV28 and TRBJ2-7; 7 bases are shared with TRBD1. The trim removed 6 bases at V and 1 base at J, leaving 6 bases unmatched. The CDR3 has 14 amino acids. CDR1 MDHEN and CDR2 SYDVKM come from the germline V gene. The CDR3 spells CASRRQGLSYEQYF. The CDR3 nucleotides are TGTGCCAGCAGACGACAGGGTTTGTCCTACGAGCAGTACTTC.

The genes are TRBV7-2 and TRBJ1-3; possibly TRBD1 for D (5 bases). Deletions cut 5 bases from V and 4 bases from J, with 21 bases between. The CDR3 consists of 17 residues. Germline loops: CDR1 SGHTA, CDR2 FQGNSA. The CDR3 loop reads CASSQPGGGRFGNTIYF. Written as DNA, the CDR3 is TGTGCCAGCAGCCAGCCGGGGGGTGGCAGGTTCGGAAACACCATATATTTT. Using reference TRBV7-2 and TRBJ1-3 for the parts outside the CDR3, the full variable domain is GAGVSQSPSNKVTEKGKDVELRCDPISGHTALYWYRQSLGQGLEFLIYFQGNSAPDKSGLPSDRFSAERTGGSVSTLTIQRTQQEDSAVYLCASSQPGGGRFGNTIYFGEGSWLTVV.

V is TRBV4-3 and J is TRBJ2-3, with 12 bases fitting TRBD2. The CDR3 length is 16 residues. J was trimmed by 3 bases and V by 3 bases; bases with no gene match: 4. The germline V gene encodes CDR1 LGHNA and CDR2 YSLEER. The CDR3 here is CASSHLAGGETDTQYF. DNA for the CDR3: TGCGCCAGCAGCCACCTAGCGGGGGGGGAGACAGATACGCAGTATTTT.

The genes are TRBV4-3 and TRBJ1-2, with 8 nucleotides matching TRBD1. CDR3 size: 15 residues. Unmatched junction bases numbered 2, after V lost 2 bases and J lost 0 bases. The germline CDR1 and CDR2 sequences are LGHNA and YSLEER. CDR3 coding DNA: TGCGCCAGCAGCCAAACAGGGGGTCCTAACTATGGCTACACCTTC. Translating it yields CASSQTGGPNYGYTF.

The rearrangement links TRBV6-6 to TRBJ1-1; D perhaps matches TRBD1 (5 bases). The CDR3 loop spans 13 amino acids. Germline CDR1 and CDR2: MNHNY and SVGAGI (reference sequence). With 0 bases removed from V and 8 bases from J, the gap between germline ends came to 10 bases. CDR3 amino acids: CASSYSNRGEAFF. CDR3 nucleotide sequence: TGTGCCAGCAGTTACTCGAATCGGGGCGAAGCTTTCTTT.